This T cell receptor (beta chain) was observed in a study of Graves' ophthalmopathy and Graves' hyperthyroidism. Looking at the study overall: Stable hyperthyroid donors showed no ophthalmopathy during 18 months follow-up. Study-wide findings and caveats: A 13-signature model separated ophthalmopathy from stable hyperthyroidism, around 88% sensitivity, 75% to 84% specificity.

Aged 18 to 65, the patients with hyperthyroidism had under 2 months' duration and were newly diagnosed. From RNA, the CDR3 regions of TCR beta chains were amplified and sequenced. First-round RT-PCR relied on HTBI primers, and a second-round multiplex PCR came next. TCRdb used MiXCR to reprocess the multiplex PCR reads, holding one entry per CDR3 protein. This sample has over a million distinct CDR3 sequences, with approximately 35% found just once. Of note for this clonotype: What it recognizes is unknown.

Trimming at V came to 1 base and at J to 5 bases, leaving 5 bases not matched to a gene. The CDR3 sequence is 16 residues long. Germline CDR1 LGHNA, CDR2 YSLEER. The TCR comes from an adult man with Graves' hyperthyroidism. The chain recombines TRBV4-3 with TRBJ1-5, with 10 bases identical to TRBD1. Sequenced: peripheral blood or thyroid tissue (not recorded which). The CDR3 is CASSQGTGGRHQPQHF. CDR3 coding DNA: TGCGCCAGCAGCCAAGGGACAGGGGGACGGCATCAGCCCCAGCATTTT.